Below, 14 T cell receptor beta chains from the same sample are listed, as sequenced in a study of CD8+CD57+ T cells in acquired aplastic anemia. Genomic DNA templated the TCR beta VDJ and CDR3 profiling. TCRdb recomputed calls from the reads with MiXCR, one row per CDR3 protein. Among some 280,000 distinct CDR3 sequences, 45% to 70% were seen once, and the ten largest hold 6.5% to 10%. Sequences were obtained from sorted CD4+, CD8+, or CD8+CD57+ T cells (not recorded which) from PBMCs. All receptors come from a human donor with severe aplastic anemia or a healthy control (not recorded which).

In regard to this clonotype: This may come from a read error, since a much larger clone is one base off. V is TRBV11-2 and J is TRBJ2-2; 7 bases agree with TRBD1. Germline loops: CDR1 SGHAT, CDR2 FQNNGV. The CDR3 consists of 17 residues. Here the CDR3 reads CASSFTPGTVNTGELSF. Written as DNA, the CDR3 is TGTGCCAGCAGCTTTACTCCCGGGACAGTGAACACCGGGGAGCTGTCTTTT. Complete variable domain (other parts from reference TRBV11-2 and TRBJ2-2): EAGVAQSPRYKIIEKRQSVAFWCNPISGHATLYWYQQILGQGPKLLIQFQNNGVVDDSQLPKDRFSAERLKGVDSTLKIQPAKLEDSAVYLCASSFTPGTVNTGELSFGEGSRLTVL.

This clonotype has only a few counts. V is TRBV24-1 and J is TRBJ2-7; tentatively, D is TRBD1 (6 bases). There are 17 residues in the CDR3. Trimming stripped 7 bases from V and 1 base from J, with 22 bases between. Per the germline V gene, CDR1 is KGHDR and CDR2 is SFDVKD. This CDR3 is CATSSTGTRLFSYEQYF. The CDR3 DNA sequence: TGTGCCACCAGCTCAACCGGGACACGGCTCTTTTCCTACGAGCAGTACTTC.

V is TRBV20-1 and J is TRBJ2-5; D may be TRBD1 (5 bases). V was shortened by 6 bases and J by 4 bases, with 12 bases between the two germline ends. From germline, CDR1 is DFQATT and CDR2 SNEGSKA (reference sequence). The length of the CDR3 is 12 residues. The DNA for the CDR3 is TGCAGTGCCCAGGGTGGGGTAGAGACCCAGTACTTC. Amino acid sequence: CSAQGGVETQYF.

This clonotype was observed once. CDR3 in DNA: TGTGCCAGCAGCATCGTGGAGGCGCAAGAGCAGTACTTC. It is translated as CASSIVEAQEQYF. The chain employs TRBV6-2 or TRBV6-3 and TRBJ2-7, with a possible D match to TRBD2 (5 bases). Germline V CDR1 and CDR2: MNHEY, SVGEGT. This CDR3 comprises 13 residues. Trimming cost V 6 bases and J 7 bases, with 16 bases left between them.

The chain recombines TRBV20-1 with TRBJ2-5, with TRBD2 identical over 7 bases. This CDR3 region has 15 residues. Germline CDR1 and CDR2: DFQATT and SNEGSKA (reference sequence). V shed 3 bases, J shed 0 bases, and the junction held 7 bases outside the gene matches. The CDR3 loop reads CSASRASGDQETQYF. The CDR3 DNA reads TGCAGTGCTAGTCGGGCTAGCGGAGACCAAGAGACCCAGTACTTC.

This clonotype was counted many times. The chain uses TRBV30 and TRBJ2-5; perhaps TRBD2 as D (6 bases). Germline lookup yields CDR1 GTSNPN and CDR2 SVGIG (reference sequence). There are 15 residues in the CDR3. V gave up 4 bases and J gave up 0 bases, with 15 bases separating them. CDR3 sequence (DNA): TGTGCCTGGACCTCCGCGAGCGGGTACCAAGAGACCCAGTACTTC. It specifies CAWTSASGYQETQYF.

This clonotype was counted at least ten times. The V and J genes are TRBV30 and TRBJ1-2; 11 bases align to TRBD1. The CDR3 has 13 amino acids. The germline V gene encodes CDR1 GTSNPN and CDR2 SVGIG (reference sequence). With V trimmed by 2 bases and J by 6 bases, 2 bases remained unmatched. Here the CDR3 reads CAWSRDRGNGYTF. The CDR3 DNA follows: TGTGCCTGGAGTCGGGACAGGGGGAATGGCTACACCTTC.

This chain links TRBV7-3 with TRBJ1-4, with no clear D. The V end lost 6 bases, the J end lost 4 bases, and 12 bases lay between the germline ends. The CDR3 covers 14 residues. Per germline, CDR1 SGHTA and CDR2 FQGTGA. CDR3 region: CASRPWALNEKLFF. The CDR3, as DNA: TGTGCCAGCAGACCATGGGCCCTTAATGAAAAACTGTTTTTT.

Comments on this clonotype: A much larger clone lies a single base off, so this may be a read error. The chain is built from TRBV12-3 or TRBV12-4 and TRBJ2-2, with 7 bases fitting TRBD2. V shed 4 bases and J 2 bases; nucleotides not matched to a gene: 13. This CDR3 spans 18 amino acids. CDR3 DNA: TGTGCCAGCAGTTCCCGATTCCGGCGGGAGCTTAACACCGGGGAGCTGTTTTTT. As protein: CASSSRFRRELNTGELFF.

CDR3 amino acids: CSARAGGRSTDTQYF. CDR3 DNA sequence: TGCAGTGCTAGAGCGGGGGGGCGGAGCACAGATACGCAGTATTTT. J is TRBJ2-3 and V is TRBV20-1, with TRBD2 matching 8 bases. The CDR3 has 15 amino acids. V lost 1 base and J lost 0; bases outside the gene matches: 3. The germline gives CDR1 DFQATT, CDR2 SNEGSKA (reference sequence).

Many counts were recorded for this clonotype. The rearrangement links TRBV5-1 to TRBJ2-2, with D perhaps TRBD2 (5 bases). This CDR3 is built from 16 residues. V was cut by 0 bases and J by 4 bases, with 13 bases left in between. Germline CDR1 SGHRS, CDR2 YFSETQ. CDR3 DNA sequence: TGCGCCAGCAGCTTGGCCGGGTCTAGCCTCACCGGGGAGCTGTTTTTT. Encoded protein: CASSLAGSSLTGELFF. Using reference TRBV5-1 and TRBJ2-2 for the parts outside the CDR3, the full variable domain is KAGVTQTPRYLIKTRGQQVTLSCSPISGHRSVSWYQQTPGQGLQFLFEYFSETQRNKGNFPGRFSGRQFSNSRSEMNVSTLELGDSALYLCASSLAGSSLTGELFFGEGSRLTVL.

The chain couples TRBV7-2 to TRBJ2-5; possible D gene TRBD2, 5 bases. The germline CDR1 and CDR2 sequences are SGHTA and FQGNSA. The CDR3 loop spans 12 amino acids. V gave up 10 bases and J gave up 1 base, with 10 bases separating them. CDR3 DNA: TGTGCCACCAGTGCGGGCCAAGAGACCCAGTACTTC. Encoded protein: CATSAGQETQYF.

This clonotype was found many times. This chain joins TRBV15 and TRBJ1-4; 7 nucleotides agree with TRBD1. CDR1 and CDR2 from the germline V gene are LNHNV and YYDKDF (reference sequence). With V trimmed by 0 bases and J by 8 bases, 9 bases remained unmatched. The CDR3 runs to 16 residues. The CDR3 nucleotides read TGTGCCACCAGCAGAGAACAGGGGTCTGGACGCGAAAAACTGTTTTTT. Its protein product is CATSREQGSGREKLFF. Full variable domain (outside the CDR3, taken from reference TRBV15 and TRBJ1-4): DAMVIQNPRYQVTQFGKPVTLSCSQTLNHNVMYWYQQKSSQAPKLLFHYYDKDFNNEADTPDNFQSRRPNTSFCFLDIRSPGLGDTAMYLCATSREQGSGREKLFFGSGTQLSVL.

This clonotype was found many times. An end of the junction differs from the germline gene, which may be a read error. CDR3 residues: CASSQLRNAIYF. The CDR3 nucleotides are TGTGCCAGCAGCCAACTAAGAAACGCCATATATTTT. The chain uses TRBV3-1 and TRBJ1-3; D is unclear. The CDR3 loop spans 12 amino acids. CDR1 and CDR2 from the germline V gene are LGHDT and YNNKEL (reference sequence).